The 27 T cell receptor beta chains in this list originate from one sample, sequenced in a study of OX40 agonist ivuxolimab in advanced cancers. Library generation was performed with the immunoSEQ multiplex PCR assay. In TCRdb, the immuneACCESS table is reduced to in-frame sequences with V and J assigned. These tables do not hold every clone; where another copy was compared, an unresolved V gene accounts for under half, and the others remain unexplained. In this sample the table shows 35,000 to 55,000 clones, approximately 80% of which occur a single time. The leading ten clones occupy more than 2% of the sample. The source was CD4+ or CD8+ T cells sorted from blood, collected in a trial of the OX40 agonist ivuxolimab. The receptors derive from an adult with an advanced solid tumor such as melanoma, head and neck, liver or kidney cancer.

The J gene is TRBJ1-6, the V gene TRBV4-1; no definite D call. CDR3 size: 14 residues. Germline CDR1 and CDR2: MGHRA and YSYEKL. V was clipped by 0 bases and J by 7 bases, with 7 bases between them. The CDR3: CASSQEALNSPLHF. CDR3 bases: TGCGCCAGCAGCCAAGAGGCCCTAAATTCACCCCTCCACTTT.

This chain connects TRBV23-1 to TRBJ2-1, with D perhaps given as TRBD1 or TRBD2 (5 bases each). TRBV23-1 carries the ORF label, with uncertain function. Trimming removed 0 bases from V and 3 bases from J, with 12 bases in between. The CDR3 has 16 amino acids. CDR3 protein: CASSQSGPIFYNEQFF. CDR3 nucleotides: TGCGCCAGCAGTCAATCGGGACCAATATTCTACAATGAGCAGTTCTTC.

This chain joins TRBV15 and TRBJ1-5, with D possibly TRBD1 on 5 matching bases. The V and J ends lost 2 bases and 0 bases respectively, with 11 bases between them. The length of the CDR3 is 16 residues. Germline-derived CDR1 and CDR2 are LNHNV and YYDKDF (reference sequence). This CDR3 reads CATSRQPGLSNQPQHF. The CDR3 DNA reads as TGTGCCACCAGCAGACAACCGGGACTTAGCAATCAGCCCCAGCATTTT.

This chain links TRBV5-6 with TRBJ2-4, with 8 bases aligning to TRBD1. Germline V CDR1 and CDR2: SGHDT, YYEEEE. This CDR3 is built from 17 residues. With 3 bases clipped from V and 0 bases from J, the junction kept 8 bases outside the gene matches. The CDR3 nucleotides are TGTGCCAGCAGCTCCTGGACAGGGACACTAGCCAAAAACATTCAGTACTTC. It translates to CASSSWTGTLAKNIQYF.

This clone is a singleton in its sample. The chain links TRBV10-3 to TRBJ2-3, with 13 nucleotides matching TRBD2. Looked up from germline, CDR1 is ENHRY and CDR2 is SYGVKD. V was pared by 2 bases and J by 3 bases, with 2 bases of the junction left unmatched. The CDR3 has 16 residues. CDR3 in amino acids: CAISEGLAGATDTQYF. DNA of the CDR3: TGTGCCATCAGTGAGGGACTAGCGGGAGCTACAGATACGCAGTATTTT.

This rearrangement joins TRBV15 to TRBJ2-3, with 16 bases aligning to TRBD2. Germline lookup yields CDR1 LNHNV and CDR2 YYDKDF (reference sequence). V was clipped by 9 bases and J by 1 base; unmatched bases: 10. CDR3 size: 18 residues. Here the CDR3 DNA reads TGTGCCACGAACCCGGGACTAGCGGGGGGGCAACGCACAGATACGCAGTATTTT. Its protein product is CATNPGLAGGQRTDTQYF.

The CDR3 loop is CAWSPQRGAHEKLFF. CDR3 coding DNA: TGTGCCTGGAGTCCCCAAAGGGGGGCGCATGAAAAACTGTTTTTT. V is TRBV30 and J is TRBJ1-4; possible D gene TRBD1, 6 bases. Trimming stripped 2 bases from V and 6 bases from J, with 16 bases between. Germline V gene sequence: CDR1 GTSNPN, CDR2 SVGIG (reference sequence). This CDR3 contains 15 residues. The full variable domain, its missing parts supplied by reference TRBV30 and TRBJ1-4, is SQTIHQWPATLVQPVGSPLSLECTVEGTSNPNLYWYRQAAGRGLQLLFYSVGIGQISSEVPQNLSASRPQDRQFILSSKKLLLSDSGFYLCAWSPQRGAHEKLFFGSGTQLSVL.

V usage is TRBV7-6 and J usage is TRBJ1-1; 7 positions agree with TRBD1. J gave up 5 bases and V 2 bases, and 5 bases lay outside the gene matches. The germline V gene has CDR1 SGHVS and CDR2 FNYEAQ. The CDR3 consists of 14 residues. The CDR3 DNA reads as TGTGCCAGCAGCTTAAGGGGGCAGGGGACTGAAGCTTTCTTT. Its translation: CASSLRGQGTEAFF.

The chain has TRBV18 and TRBJ2-7; possibly TRBD2 for D (6 bases). The germline V and J ends were trimmed by 2 bases and 3 bases, with 17 bases remaining between them. The germline CDR1 and CDR2 sequences are KGHSH and LQKENI. The CDR3 runs to 16 residues. Here the CDR3 reads CASSPSMRGGNYEQYF. For the CDR3, the DNA is TGTGCCAGCTCACCATCCATGAGGGGAGGCAACTACGAGCAGTACTTC.

The chain has TRBV10-2 and TRBJ1-2, with D hard to call. Germline CDR1 and CDR2: WSHSY and SAAADI. The CDR3 sequence is 17 residues long. V lost 2 bases and J lost 0, with 16 bases in between. CDR3 DNA sequence: TGCGCCAGCAGTGAGCTTTATACCCGGAGGGCTAACTATGGCTACACCTTC. Translated: CASSELYTRRANYGYTF.

This sequence joins TRBV9 and TRBJ1-2; D is unresolved. The germline V and J ends were trimmed by 4 bases and 3 bases, with 22 bases remaining between them. Germline V CDR1 and CDR2: SGDLS, YYNGEE. The CDR3 has 17 residues. The CDR3, as DNA: TGTGCCAGCAGCCCCCGGGTATCGGGAGGTCCCGACTATGGCTACACCTTC. This translates into CASSPRVSGGPDYGYTF.

The chain joins TRBV5-1 to TRBJ2-5; D gene ambiguous. Germline assignment: CDR1 SGHRS and CDR2 YFSETQ. The CDR3 has 11 residues. V was cut by 4 bases and J by 2 bases, with 3 bases left in between. CDR3 sequence reads: CASSIQETQYF. In nucleotides, the CDR3 is TGCGCCAGCAGCATTCAAGAGACCCAGTACTTC.

The rearrangement links TRBV28 to TRBJ1-3; D not certain. Deletions cut 6 bases from V and 0 bases from J, with 12 bases between. Germline lookup yields CDR1 MDHEN and CDR2 SYDVKM. The CDR3 has 15 amino acids. The CDR3 loop is CASSLNRFSGNTIYF. The CDR3 bases are TGTGCCAGCAGCCTTAACAGATTCTCTGGAAACACCATATATTTT.

This chain joins TRBV2 and TRBJ2-7; the match to TRBD1 covers 7 bases. J lost 1 base, V lost 8 bases, and 8 bases had no gene match. Looked up from germline, CDR1 is SNHLY and CDR2 is FYNNEI. This CDR3 is 14 amino acids long. CDR3 sequence: CASAEETGSYEQYF. CDR3 in DNA: TGTGCCAGCGCTGAAGAGACAGGGTCCTACGAGCAGTACTTC.

This clone was counted only a few times. The gene calls are TRBV5-4 and TRBJ2-7, with D perhaps matching TRBD1 (6 bases). CDR3 size: 13 residues. V was pared by 4 bases and J by 9 bases, with 17 bases between. The germline V gene encodes CDR1 SGHNT and CDR2 YYREEE (reference sequence). The CDR3 DNA is TGTGCCAGCAGCCCCGGGACAACGAAGGTGCAGTACTTC. This codes for CASSPGTTKVQYF. Based on the CDR3 plus reference TRBV5-4 and TRBJ2-7, the full variable domain is ETGVTQSPTHLIKTRGQQVTLRCSSQSGHNTVSWYQQALGQGPQFIFQYYREEENGRGNFPPRFSGLQFPNYSSELNVNALELDDSALYLCASSPGTTKVQYFGPGTRLTVT.

The chain's CDR3 is CASSLPSRTRTNTEAFF. The DNA of the CDR3 is TGTGCCAGCAGTTTACCCTCGCGGACAAGGACAAACACTGAAGCTTTCTTT. The chain links TRBV28 to TRBJ1-1; possible D gene TRBD1, 5 bases. Germline values: CDR1 MDHEN, CDR2 SYDVKM. V shed 2 bases and J shed 2 bases, with 18 bases lying between them. The CDR3 runs to 17 residues.

The chain uses TRBV15 and TRBJ1-2; 7 bases align to TRBD1. Germline assignment: CDR1 LNHNV and CDR2 YYDKDF (reference sequence). J gave up 2 bases and V 5 bases, and 2 bases lay outside the gene matches. The CDR3 totals 13 residues. In nucleotides, the CDR3 is TGTGCCACCAGCGGGGGACAGAACTATGGCTACACCTTC. Translating gives CATSGGQNYGYTF.

This clone was picked up one time. The J gene is TRBJ2-1, the V gene TRBV7-8, with TRBD2 matching over 9 bases. Germline trimming cut 5 bases from V and 4 bases from J; bases unmatched to any gene: 6. Germline assignment: CDR1 SGHVS and CDR2 FQNEAQ. The CDR3 has 15 residues. The chain's CDR3 is CASSKRGVLYNEQFF. CDR3 coding DNA: TGTGCCAGCAGCAAGCGGGGGGTTTTGTACAATGAGCAGTTCTTC.

The chain links TRBV18 to TRBJ2-7; D assignment may be TRBD1 or TRBD2 (5 bases each). The V end was cut by 3 bases, the J end by 0 bases, with 12 bases between. CDR1 KGHSH and CDR2 LQKENI come from the germline V gene. The CDR3 has 15 amino acids. The CDR3 loop reads CASSPGRTYSYEQYF. The CDR3 DNA reads as TGTGCCAGCTCACCGGGACGGACATACTCCTACGAGCAGTACTTC.

This chain connects TRBV7-9 to TRBJ2-5, with TRBD1 identical over 9 bases. The germline CDR1 and CDR2 sequences are SEHNR and FQNEAQ (reference sequence). This CDR3 comprises 13 residues. After removal of 5 bases from V and 4 bases from J, the junction contained 2 bases not matched to a gene. For the CDR3, the DNA is TGTGCCAGCAGCAGGGGACAGGGAGAGACCCAGTACTTC. Translation gives CASSRGQGETQYF.

The CDR3 DNA reads as TGTGCCAGCAGAGGGAGCAATTCACCCCTCCACTTT. This gives the protein CASRGSNSPLHF. The rearrangement uses TRBV6-6 and TRBJ1-6; D is ambiguous. The germline V and J ends were trimmed by 6 bases and 7 bases, with 7 bases remaining between them. This CDR3 is built from 12 residues. The germline CDR1 and CDR2 sequences are MNHNY and SVGAGI (reference sequence).

The chain links TRBV29-1 to TRBJ1-3; D gene ambiguous. Germline values: CDR1 SQVTM, CDR2 ANQGSEA. V was shortened by 7 bases and J by 9 bases, with 13 bases between the two germline ends. The CDR3 is made up of 11 amino acids. The CDR3, as DNA: TGCAGCGAAGACATATTTAGCACCATATATTTT. Protein sequence: CSEDIFSTIYF.

This clone has only one observation. The chain employs TRBV15 and TRBJ1-2; 7 bases line up with TRBD1. V was clipped by 3 bases and J by 6 bases; unmatched bases: 16. CDR1 and CDR2 from the germline V gene are LNHNV and YYDKDF (reference sequence). CDR3 size: 17 residues. CDR3 sequence (DNA): TGTGCCACCAGCAGGGGACGGGACAGAAAGAGGGGGAATGGCTACACCTTC. Its translation is CATSRGRDRKRGNGYTF.

This chain uses TRBV10-1 with TRBJ2-3; D remains unclear. The CDR3 extends over 14 amino acids. Germline CDR1 WNHNN, CDR2 SYGVQD (reference sequence). V lost 0 bases and J 6 bases, leaving 10 bases between the germline ends. This CDR3 is CASSESLWADTQYF. CDR3 coding DNA: TGCGCCAGCAGTGAGTCACTATGGGCGGATACGCAGTATTTT.

CDR3 region: CASSPLDFPGANVLTF. The CDR3 nucleotides are TGTGCCAGCAGCCCCCTTGACTTCCCCGGGGCCAACGTCCTGACTTTC. V and J are TRBV11-2 and TRBJ2-6; the D is unclear. V lost 5 bases and J 4 bases, leaving 15 bases between the germline ends. CDR3 length: 16 residues. Germline V gene lookup returns CDR1 SGHAT and CDR2 FQNNGV. Complete variable domain (other parts from reference TRBV11-2 and TRBJ2-6): EAGVAQSPRYKIIEKRQSVAFWCNPISGHATLYWYQQILGQGPKLLIQFQNNGVVDDSQLPKDRFSAERLKGVDSTLKIQPAKLEDSAVYLCASSPLDFPGANVLTFGAGSRLTVL.

The chain combines TRBV10-3 with TRBJ2-7; TRBD1 aligns across 8 bases. The CDR3 totals 13 residues. Germline V gene lookup returns CDR1 ENHRY and CDR2 SYGVKD. Trimming removed 6 bases from V and 2 bases from J; junction bases left unmatched: 3. The CDR3 sequence: CAISPTGAYEQYF. In DNA form, the CDR3 reads TGTGCCATCAGCCCGACAGGGGCCTACGAGCAGTACTTC.

The V gene is TRBV6-1, the J gene TRBJ2-1, with 8 positions matching TRBD2. Germline V gives CDR1 MNHNS, CDR2 SASEGT. Unmatched junction bases numbered 9, after V lost 3 bases and J lost 8 bases. This CDR3 comprises 15 residues. This CDR3 is CASSESGGRQDEQFF. In DNA, the CDR3 is TGTGCCAGCAGTGAGTCGGGGGGGCGTCAGGATGAGCAGTTCTTC.